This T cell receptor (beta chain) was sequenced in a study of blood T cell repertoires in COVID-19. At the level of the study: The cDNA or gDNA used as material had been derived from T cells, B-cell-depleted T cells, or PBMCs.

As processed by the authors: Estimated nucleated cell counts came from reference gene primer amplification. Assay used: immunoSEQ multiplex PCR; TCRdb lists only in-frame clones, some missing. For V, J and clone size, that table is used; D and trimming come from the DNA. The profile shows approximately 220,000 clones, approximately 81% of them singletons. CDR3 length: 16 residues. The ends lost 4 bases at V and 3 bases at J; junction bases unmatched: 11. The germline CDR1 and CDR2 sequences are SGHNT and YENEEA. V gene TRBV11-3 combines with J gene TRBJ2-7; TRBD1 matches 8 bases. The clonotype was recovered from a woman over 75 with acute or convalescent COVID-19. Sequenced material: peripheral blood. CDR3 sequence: CASSYRTGLEGYEQYF. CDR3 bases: TGTGCCAGCAGCTACAGGACAGGGCTAGAGGGCTACGAGCAGTACTTC.